Described below is a single T cell receptor (beta chain) sequence and its context. The antigen remains undetermined. These data originate in a study of PD-1 blockade in classical Hodgkin lymphoma. Germline V lookup: CDR1 SGHRS, CDR2 YFSETQ. CDR3 length equals 16 residues. V gave up 3 bases and J gave up 3 bases; unmatched junction bases: 6. Overall study results and limits: Exclusion covered patients beginning nivolumab under 1 year post-ASCT. Complete responders had baseline diversity similar to newly diagnosed patients.

Using immunoSEQ multiplex PCR, the repertoire was profiled, and TCRdb retains in-frame clones only, with some absent. The repertoire holds roughly 81,000 clones, with around nine tenths as singletons. After autologous stem cell transplantation all patients relapsed, and prior brentuximab vedotin exposure differed between cohorts. Sequenced material: peripheral blood mononuclear cells (PBMCs), taken before the second cycle of nivolumab. V gene TRBV5-1 combines with J gene TRBJ2-3; 11 bases align to TRBD1. This TCR was recovered from a human donor with classical Hodgkin lymphoma. The CDR3 coding sequence is TGCGCCAGCAGCTCTACCGGGACAGGGGGTACAGATACGCAGTATTTT. Its protein is CASSSTGTGGTDTQYF.